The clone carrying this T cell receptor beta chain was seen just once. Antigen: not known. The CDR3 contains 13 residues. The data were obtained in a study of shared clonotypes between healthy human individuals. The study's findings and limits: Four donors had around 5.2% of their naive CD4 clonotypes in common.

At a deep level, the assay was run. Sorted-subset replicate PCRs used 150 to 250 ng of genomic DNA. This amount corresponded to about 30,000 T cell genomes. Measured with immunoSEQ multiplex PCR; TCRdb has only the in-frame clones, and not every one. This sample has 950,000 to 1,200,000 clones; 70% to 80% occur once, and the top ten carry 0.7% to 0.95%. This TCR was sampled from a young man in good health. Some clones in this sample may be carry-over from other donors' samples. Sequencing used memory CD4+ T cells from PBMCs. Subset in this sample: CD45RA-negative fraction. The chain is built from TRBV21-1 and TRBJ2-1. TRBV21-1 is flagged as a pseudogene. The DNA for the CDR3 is TGTGCCAGCTCCTCGGAGAGGGGCAATGAGCAGTTCTTC. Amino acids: CASSSERGNEQFF.